Below are 29 T cell receptor beta chains sequenced from a single sample in a study of T cell responses to AZD1222 COVID-19 vaccine (dated by TCRdb to the early 2020s). Libraries were made using the immunoSEQ multiplex PCR assay. TCRdb stores this immuneACCESS table with in-frame sequences only. Part of the clones is absent; in the studies checked, under half of the shortfall reflects unresolved V genes, and no reason is known for the rest. The sample profile shows roughly 200,000 clones; roughly 91% of them were found once. The ten largest make up about 1% of the sample. In the paper's terms, the time point label means: baseline before first vaccination. The sample's treatment or condition label is to be understood as: meningococcal conjugate vaccine given as trial control. The sample was peripheral blood, taken on day 0 of MenACWY control vaccination. Every receptor here comes from an adult in good health.

This rearrangement joins TRBV7-2 to TRBJ2-5; D ambiguous. The CDR3 extends over 14 amino acids. Germline V lookup: CDR1 SGHTA, CDR2 FQGNSA. The V end lost 1 base, the J end lost 5 bases, and 11 bases lay between the germline ends. The CDR3 region is CASSLGSWTETQYF. CDR3 nucleotides: TGTGCCAGCAGCTTAGGTTCCTGGACGGAGACCCAGTACTTC.

This chain joins TRBV5-6 and TRBJ1-3, with TRBD1 identical over 7 bases. The trim removed 4 bases at V and 3 bases at J, leaving 4 bases unmatched. CDR1 is SGHDT, CDR2 YYEEEE, per germline. CDR3 length: 14 residues. CDR3 nucleotide sequence: TGTGCCAGCAGCCCCAGGGGGTTTGGAAACACCATATATTTT. It specifies CASSPRGFGNTIYF.

The chain uses TRBV30 and TRBJ2-7; 9 bases align to TRBD1. The trim removed 8 bases at V and 7 bases at J, leaving 18 bases unmatched. The germline V gene encodes CDR1 GTSNPN and CDR2 SVGIG (reference sequence). This CDR3 is 15 amino acids long. For the CDR3, the DNA is TGTGCCACCGAACCTTTCGGGACAGGGCTGAGAGAGCAGTACTTC. This codes for CATEPFGTGLREQYF.

The genes are TRBV30 and TRBJ1-5; 9 bases agree with TRBD1. CDR1 and CDR2 (germline): GTSNPN, SVGIG (reference sequence). V gave up 4 bases and J gave up 5 bases; unmatched junction bases: 21. This CDR3 region has 19 residues. The chain's CDR3 is CAWNSPLPGTGNFDQPQHF. DNA of the CDR3: TGTGCCTGGAATTCTCCACTACCCGGGACAGGGAATTTCGATCAGCCCCAGCATTTT.

The V call is TRBV2, the J call TRBJ2-5, with D perhaps TRBD1 (6 bases). The V end was cut by 2 bases, the J end by 5 bases, with 12 bases between. Germline values: CDR1 SNHLY, CDR2 FYNNEI. The CDR3 extends over 14 amino acids. CDR3 DNA: TGTGCCAGCAGTGAACAGGGGTCGGGGGAGACCCAGTACTTC. It is translated as CASSEQGSGETQYF.

A single count supports this clone. This chain uses TRBV10-3 with TRBJ2-5; 12 bases match TRBD2. CDR3 size: 15 residues. Trimming cost V 6 bases and J 4 bases; bases outside gene matches: 6. CDR1 and CDR2 from the germline V gene are ENHRY and SYGVKD. CDR3 amino acids: CAISSSGGVAETQYF. CDR3 in DNA: TGTGCCATCAGCTCTAGCGGGGGGGTTGCAGAGACCCAGTACTTC.

The chain is built from TRBV12-5 and TRBJ1-1; possible D gene TRBD1, 6 bases. V lost 8 bases to trimming and J lost 0 bases, with 7 bases between them. Germline lookup yields CDR1 LGHNT and CDR2 FRNRAP. This CDR3 spans 12 amino acids. The CDR3 here is CASRDMNTEAFF. The CDR3 DNA is TGTGCTAGTAGGGACATGAACACTGAAGCTTTCTTT.

The V gene is TRBV19, the J gene TRBJ2-7; the D is unclear. The CDR3 runs 13 residues. V lost 6 bases and J lost 1, with 10 bases in between. Germline-derived CDR1 and CDR2 are LNHDA and SQIVND (reference sequence). The CDR3 sequence: CASSLSKSYEQYF. Written as DNA, the CDR3 is TGTGCCAGTAGCCTCTCCAAGTCCTACGAGCAGTACTTC.

This clone has just one count. The V gene is TRBV5-1, the J gene TRBJ2-7, with D tentatively TRBD2 (6 bases). The V gene lost 6 bases and the J gene lost 0 bases, with 13 bases spanning the gap. Germline assignment: CDR1 SGHRS and CDR2 YFSETQ. The CDR3 is 14 residues long. The CDR3 region is CASTSGGSSYEQYF. In DNA form, the CDR3 reads TGCGCCAGCACCTCTGGGGGGAGCTCCTACGAGCAGTACTTC.

The chain is built from TRBV7-2 and TRBJ1-1; possibly TRBD1 for D (5 bases). The CDR3 contains 13 residues. From germline, CDR1 is SGHTA and CDR2 FQGNSA. Deletions cut 1 base from V and 4 bases from J, with 7 bases between. CDR3 DNA sequence: TGTGCCAGCAGCTTAGTAGGGGTCACTGAAGCTTTCTTT. Translated: CASSLVGVTEAFF. Combining the CDR3 with reference TRBV7-2 and TRBJ1-1 gives the whole variable domain GAGVSQSPSNKVTEKGKDVELRCDPISGHTALYWYRQSLGQGLEFLIYFQGNSAPDKSGLPSDRFSAERTGGSVSTLTIQRTQQEDSAVYLCASSLVGVTEAFFGQGTRLTVV.

This rearrangement joins TRBV4-1 to TRBJ1-6; D is uncertain. The germline V gene has CDR1 MGHRA and CDR2 YSYEKL. The length of the CDR3 is 14 residues. V gave up 5 bases and J gave up 6 bases, with 11 bases separating them. For the CDR3, the DNA is TGCGCCAGCAGCACCCGGACTGTTAATTCACCCCTCCACTTT. It translates to CASSTRTVNSPLHF.

The chain has TRBV4-2 and TRBJ1-4; D is unclear. CDR3 length equals 15 residues. Germline V lookup: CDR1 LGHNA, CDR2 YNFKEQ. The ends were cut back, 2 bases at V and 0 bases at J, with 7 bases in the middle. The CDR3 region is CASSQRAATNEKLFF. The CDR3 DNA sequence: TGTGCCAGCAGCCAAAGGGCCGCAACTAATGAAAAACTGTTTTTT.

The chain couples TRBV2 to TRBJ1-2; 8 nucleotides match TRBD1. J was trimmed by 3 bases and V by 7 bases; bases with no gene match: 7. This CDR3 comprises 14 residues. The germline V gene has CDR1 SNHLY and CDR2 FYNNEI. CDR3 loop: CASTRQGRYYGYTF. In DNA form, the CDR3 reads TGTGCCAGCACCCGACAGGGGCGTTACTATGGCTACACCTTC.

J is TRBJ2-2 and V is TRBV6-5, with TRBD1 matching 8 bases. This CDR3 is 14 amino acids long. Looked up from germline, CDR1 is MNHEY and CDR2 is SVGAGI. V was clipped by 6 bases and J by 6 bases; unmatched bases: 6. CDR3 sequence reads: CASSRQGSAGELFF. CDR3 bases: TGTGCCAGCAGCCGACAGGGGTCCGCCGGGGAGCTGTTTTTT.

The chain joins TRBV2 to TRBJ2-5; possible D gene TRBD2, 7 bases. From germline, CDR1 is SNHLY and CDR2 FYNNEI. V dropped 6 bases and J dropped 6 bases, with 23 bases sitting between them. The CDR3 contains 16 residues. The CDR3 nucleotides are TGTGCCAGCAGCCTGACGCGGGGCGAGGGGGGGAAGACCCAGTACTTC. Translated, it gives CASSLTRGEGGKTQYF.

The V and J genes are TRBV9 and TRBJ1-1, with TRBD1 matching over 7 bases. This CDR3 is 17 amino acids long. The V gene end was trimmed by 0 bases and the J gene end by 0 bases; junction bases not matched to a gene: 8. Germline loops: CDR1 SGDLS, CDR2 YYNGEE. The CDR3 region is CASSVEAGGSMNTEAFF. CDR3 coding DNA: TGTGCCAGCAGCGTAGAGGCAGGGGGTTCCATGAACACTGAAGCTTTCTTT.

CDR3 residues: CASSQVVSGRAFF. As DNA, the CDR3 is TGTGCCAGCAGCCAAGTTGTTTCCGGCCGGGCTTTCTTT. The chain is built from TRBV3-1 (or the pseudogene TRBV3-2) and TRBJ1-1; D remains unclear. Per the germline V gene, CDR1 is LGHDT and CDR2 is YNNKEL (reference sequence). This CDR3 has 13 amino acids. Trimming stripped 1 base from V and 11 bases from J, with 14 bases between.

The V and J genes are TRBV7-9 and TRBJ1-1; D perhaps matches TRBD1 (6 bases). Trimming removed 5 bases from V and 14 bases from J, with 27 bases in between. CDR3 length equals 15 residues. The germline V gene encodes CDR1 SEHNR and CDR2 FQNEAQ (reference sequence). The DNA for the CDR3 is TGTGCCAGCAGCCCGCGGACGGGCCGTGGGGGCGAAAAATTCTTT. Translation gives CASSPRTGRGGEKFF.

The V gene is TRBV30, the J gene TRBJ1-3, with 7 bases matching TRBD1. This CDR3 has 15 amino acids. Germline values: CDR1 GTSNPN, CDR2 SVGIG (reference sequence). The ends lost 0 bases at V and 5 bases at J; junction bases unmatched: 7. CDR3 residues: CAWSVGTAGRNTIYF. The CDR3 nucleotides read TGTGCCTGGAGTGTAGGGACAGCGGGTCGAAACACCATATATTTT.

The chain links TRBV2 to TRBJ1-6; D not certain. The V end lost 1 base, the J end lost 10 bases, and 8 bases lay between the germline ends. The CDR3 is 13 amino acids. CDR1 and CDR2 from the germline V gene are SNHLY and FYNNEI. CDR3 in DNA: TGTGCCAGCAGTGAAGGGGTTCGATCACCCCTCCACTTT. Translating it yields CASSEGVRSPLHF.

The rearrangement joins TRBV28 to TRBJ1-1, with D hard to call. The germline V gene encodes CDR1 MDHEN and CDR2 SYDVKM. Trimming left V 2 bases short and J 6 bases short, with 13 bases between. This CDR3 has 14 residues. CDR3: CASSLGGRGSEAFF. In nucleotides, the CDR3 is TGTGCCAGCAGTTTAGGAGGTAGAGGGTCTGAAGCTTTCTTT.

The rearrangement links TRBV5-4 to TRBJ1-1; D possibly corresponds to TRBD1 (5 bases). The ends were cut back, 3 bases at V and 0 bases at J, with 15 bases in the middle. The CDR3 sequence is 16 residues long. Looked up from germline, CDR1 is SGHNT and CDR2 is YYREEE (reference sequence). CDR3 coding DNA: TGTGCCAGCAGCTCGGCGGGGGGAATCATGAACACTGAAGCTTTCTTT. Encoded protein: CASSSAGGIMNTEAFF.

This clone has a handful of counts. V gene TRBV2 combines with J gene TRBJ1-5; tentative D call: TRBD1 (5 bases). CDR1 is SNHLY, CDR2 FYNNEI, per germline. The germline V and J ends were trimmed by 7 bases and 6 bases, with 16 bases remaining between them. The CDR3 spans 14 residues. The CDR3 DNA follows: TGTGCCAGCACCAGCATCAGGGAAGGTCAGCCCCAGCATTTT. Protein sequence: CASTSIREGQPQHF.

The gene calls are TRBV29-1 and TRBJ1-1, with D possibly matching TRBD1 (6 bases). V was clipped by 6 bases and J by 4 bases, with 21 bases between them. The germline gives CDR1 SQVTM, CDR2 ANQGSEA. There are 15 residues in the CDR3. The CDR3 loop is CSVHPPTGPGTEAFF. The CDR3 region has the DNA TGCAGCGTCCACCCTCCCACAGGGCCGGGCACTGAAGCTTTCTTT.

V and J are TRBV11-2 and TRBJ1-2; D is unclear. Trimming took off 1 base at V and 4 bases at J, with 10 bases between the two ends. Per germline, CDR1 SGHAT and CDR2 FQNNGV. CDR3 length equals 14 residues. The CDR3 sequence is CASSLVGGGYGYTF. In DNA form, the CDR3 reads TGTGCCAGCAGCTTAGTGGGAGGAGGCTATGGCTACACCTTC.

The V and J genes are TRBV11-2 and TRBJ1-1; 8 positions agree with TRBD1. Trimming removed 5 bases from V and 4 bases from J; junction bases left unmatched: 9. Germline V lookup: CDR1 SGHAT, CDR2 FQNNGV. The CDR3 sequence is 15 residues long. CDR3 loop: CASSGSQGVGTEAFF. CDR3 sequence (DNA): TGTGCCAGCAGCGGGTCACAGGGGGTGGGCACTGAAGCTTTCTTT.

The chain is built from TRBV25-1 and TRBJ1-2; D is possibly TRBD1 (5 bases). Germline-derived CDR1 and CDR2 are MGHDK and SYGVNS. This CDR3 has 14 amino acids. Trimming pared 2 bases from V and 5 bases from J, leaving 12 bases between. Here the CDR3 reads CASSEPSRGYGYTF. The CDR3 nucleotides read TGTGCCAGCAGTGAACCCTCGAGGGGTTATGGCTACACCTTC.

The chain carries TRBV6-5 and TRBJ1-5; D call uncertain. CDR3 length: 15 amino acids. V gave up 3 bases and J gave up 5 bases, with 14 bases separating them. Germline CDR1 and CDR2: MNHEY and SVGAGI. The CDR3 loop reads CASSYDMYSDQPQHF. CDR3 bases: TGTGCCAGCAGTTATGACATGTACTCTGATCAGCCCCAGCATTTT.

The gene calls are TRBV24-1 and TRBJ1-1, with TRBD1 identical over 10 bases. Germline V gene lookup returns CDR1 KGHDR and CDR2 SFDVKD. J lost 10 bases, V lost 3 bases, and 10 bases had no gene match. This CDR3 has 15 amino acids. CDR3 in amino acids: CATSDQTGGLAGAFF. The CDR3 DNA is TGTGCCACCAGTGATCAGACAGGGGGCTTGGCGGGAGCTTTCTTT.